The 6 T cell receptor beta chains reported below all come from one sample, sequenced in a study of identical twins. TCRdb analysed the 5' RACE reads with MiXCR anew, one entry per CDR3 protein. The sample lists roughly 220,000 distinct CDR3 sequences; 5.5% to 7.5% were seen once. These data also featured in a second study, about T cells expressing NK-cell markers.

Material for sequencing was CD8+ T cells sorted from blood. These receptors came from a woman between 18 and 29 years old in good health.

CDR3 amino acids: CAWRGVGNEQYF. CDR3 bases: TGTGCCTGGAGAGGCGTTGGTAACGAGCAGTACTTC. This rearrangement joins TRBV30 to TRBJ2-7; D gene unclear. Germline V lookup: CDR1 GTSNPN, CDR2 SVGIG (reference sequence). V gave up 3 bases and J gave up 5 bases, with 11 bases separating them. The CDR3 runs to 12 residues.

This clonotype has ten or more counts. This chain connects TRBV25-1 to TRBJ2-1; TRBD2 matches 7 bases. Germline CDR1 MGHDK, CDR2 SYGVNS. This CDR3 comprises 13 residues. V dropped 6 bases and J dropped 8; count of bases not matched to a gene: 7. For the CDR3, the DNA is TGTGCCAGCAGAGGGAGGGCCAGGGATGAGCAGTTCTTC. Translating it yields CASRGRARDEQFF.

At least ten counts were recorded for this clonotype. The rearrangement links TRBV7-6 to TRBJ2-1, with D possibly TRBD1 on 5 matching bases. Trimming shortened V by 6 bases and J by 5 bases, and 5 bases separated the two germline ends. This CDR3 comprises 11 residues. Germline-derived CDR1 and CDR2 are SGHVS and FNYEAQ. Here the CDR3 reads CASRGHNEQFF. The CDR3 region has the DNA TGTGCCAGCAGGGGGCACAATGAGCAGTTCTTC.

The table lists this clonotype with many counts. The genes are TRBV20-1 and TRBJ1-5; D remains ambiguous. V lost 0 bases and J lost 6, with 15 bases in between. Per the germline V gene, CDR1 is DFQATT and CDR2 is SNEGSKA (reference sequence). This CDR3 comprises 15 residues. The chain's CDR3 is CSARDRARSVQPQHF. The CDR3 DNA sequence: TGCAGTGCTAGAGATAGGGCAAGGTCCGTTCAGCCCCAGCATTTT.

This clonotype was recorded many times. V is TRBV29-1 and J is TRBJ2-1; 8 positions match TRBD1. This CDR3 contains 16 residues. Germline V lookup: CDR1 SQVTM, CDR2 ANQGSEA. The V gene end was trimmed by 1 base and the J gene end by 2 bases; junction bases not matched to a gene: 7. The CDR3 DNA reads as TGCAGCGTTGAAGGGGGGGACAGGTTAACCTACAATGAGCAGTTCTTC. As protein: CSVEGGDRLTYNEQFF.

The sample holds many counts of this clonotype. V is TRBV7-9 and J is TRBJ2-7; 8 bases map to TRBD1. The CDR3 is 16 amino acids. J was trimmed by 3 bases and V by 3 bases; bases with no gene match: 10. Per germline, CDR1 SEHNR and CDR2 FQNEAQ (reference sequence). CDR3 nucleotide sequence: TGTGCCAGCAGCTTTTCGTCGACAGGGGCTTTCTACGAGCAGTACTTC. It specifies CASSFSSTGAFYEQYF.